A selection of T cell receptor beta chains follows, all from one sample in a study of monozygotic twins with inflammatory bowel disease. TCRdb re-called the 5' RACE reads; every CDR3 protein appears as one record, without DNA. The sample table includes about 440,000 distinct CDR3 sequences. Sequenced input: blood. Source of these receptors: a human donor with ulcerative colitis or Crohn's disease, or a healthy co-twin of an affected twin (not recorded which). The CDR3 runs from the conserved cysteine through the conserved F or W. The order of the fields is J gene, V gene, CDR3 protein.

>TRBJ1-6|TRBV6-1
CASSPGDSIVRSPLHF
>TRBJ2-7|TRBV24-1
CATSDPAAGSIEQYF
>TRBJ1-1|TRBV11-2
CASSLDESTEAFF
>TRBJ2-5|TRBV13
CASNLRRERGYQETQYF
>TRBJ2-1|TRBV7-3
CASSAQAGDTYNEQFF
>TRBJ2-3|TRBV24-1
CATSDLMWDTQYF
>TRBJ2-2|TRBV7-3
CASTFSQGANGELFF
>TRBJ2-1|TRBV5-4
CASSLEGPQSYNEQFF
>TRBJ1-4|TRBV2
CASSETGPPNEKLFF
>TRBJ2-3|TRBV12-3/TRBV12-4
CASSPVPGGTDTQYF